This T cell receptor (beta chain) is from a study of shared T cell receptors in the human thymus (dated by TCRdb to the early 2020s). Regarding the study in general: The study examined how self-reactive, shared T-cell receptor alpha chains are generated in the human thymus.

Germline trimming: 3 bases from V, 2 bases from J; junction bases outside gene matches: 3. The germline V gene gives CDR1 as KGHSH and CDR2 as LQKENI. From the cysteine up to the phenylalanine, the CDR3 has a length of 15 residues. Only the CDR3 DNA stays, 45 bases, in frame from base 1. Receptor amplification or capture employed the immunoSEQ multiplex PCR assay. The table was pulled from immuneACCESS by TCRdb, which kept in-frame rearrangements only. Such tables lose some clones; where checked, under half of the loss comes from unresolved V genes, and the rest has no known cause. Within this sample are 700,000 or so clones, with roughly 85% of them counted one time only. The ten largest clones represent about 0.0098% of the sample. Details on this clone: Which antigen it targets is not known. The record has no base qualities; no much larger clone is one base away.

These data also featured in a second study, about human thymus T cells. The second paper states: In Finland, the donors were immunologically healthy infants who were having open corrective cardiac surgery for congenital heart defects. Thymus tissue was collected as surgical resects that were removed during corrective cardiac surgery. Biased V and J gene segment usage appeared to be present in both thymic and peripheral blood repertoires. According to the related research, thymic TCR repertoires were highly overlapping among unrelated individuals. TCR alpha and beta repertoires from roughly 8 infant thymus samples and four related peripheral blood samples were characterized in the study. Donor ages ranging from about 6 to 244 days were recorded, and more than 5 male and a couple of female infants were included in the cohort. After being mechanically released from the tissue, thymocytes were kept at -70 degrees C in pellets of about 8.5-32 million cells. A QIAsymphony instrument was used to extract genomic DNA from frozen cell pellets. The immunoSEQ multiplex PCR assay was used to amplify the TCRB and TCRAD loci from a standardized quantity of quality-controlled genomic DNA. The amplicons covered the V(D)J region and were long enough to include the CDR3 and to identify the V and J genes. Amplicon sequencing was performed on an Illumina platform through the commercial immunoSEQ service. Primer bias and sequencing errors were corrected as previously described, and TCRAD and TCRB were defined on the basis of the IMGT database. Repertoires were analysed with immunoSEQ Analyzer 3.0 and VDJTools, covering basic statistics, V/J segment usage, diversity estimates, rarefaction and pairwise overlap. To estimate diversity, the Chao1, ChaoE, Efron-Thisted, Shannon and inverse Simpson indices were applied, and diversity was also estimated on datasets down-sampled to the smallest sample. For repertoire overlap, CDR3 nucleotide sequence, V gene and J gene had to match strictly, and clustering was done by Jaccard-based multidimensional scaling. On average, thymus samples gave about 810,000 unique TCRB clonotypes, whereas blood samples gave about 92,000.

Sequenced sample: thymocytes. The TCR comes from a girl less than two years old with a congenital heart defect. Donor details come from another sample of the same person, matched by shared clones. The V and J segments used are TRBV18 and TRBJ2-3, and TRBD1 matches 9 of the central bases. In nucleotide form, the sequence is TGTGCCAGCTCACCCGGGACAGGGAACACAGATACGCAGTATTTT. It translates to CASSPGTGNTDTQYF.